The T cell receptor beta chain under discussion was sequenced for a study of beta chain features in type 1 diabetes. The investigators reverse transcribed all of the isolated RNA, so they sequenced expressed TCRB transcripts. Libraries were prepared by immunoSEQ multiplex PCR; TCRdb keeps only in-frame clonotypes and omits some of them. Of 50,000 to 55,000 clones in the sample, about 60% were seen once. The study's findings and limits: In the patient group, naive, central memory and Treg TCRB repertoires seemed more alike than in the healthy donor group. Researchers report that Type 1 diabetes patients had moderately but significantly shorter TCRB CDR3s across all four CD4+ subsets.

Concerning this clone: Its matching antigen is unknown.

The specimen was stem cell memory CD4+ T cells from blood. The origin of this receptor is a woman aged 25 to 39 with type 1 diabetes.

The CDR3 is CASRNRASGDTQYF. For the CDR3, the DNA is TGTGCCAGCAGGAACAGGGCCAGCGGAGATACGCAGTATTTT. This chain links TRBV6-5 with TRBJ2-3; TRBD1 is a possible D gene (6 bases). V was pared by 6 bases and J by 5 bases, with 15 bases between. From germline, CDR1 is MNHEY and CDR2 SVGAGI. The CDR3 is made up of 14 amino acids.